This TCR beta chain derives from a study of blood T cell repertoires in COVID-19. Sequencing was performed with immunoSEQ multiplex PCR; in TCRdb, only in-frame clones are kept and a portion is missing. The sample holds approximately 150,000 clones, more than 75% seen once. The CDR3 spans 17 residues. Trimming shortened V by 2 bases and J by 5 bases, and 21 bases separated the two germline ends. Germline assignment: CDR1 SGHTA and CDR2 FQGTGA. The TCR originated in a woman aged 50 to 65 with active or convalescent COVID-19. The gene calls are TRBV7-3 and TRBJ1-1, with a weak D call TRBD1 (5 bases). Input material: peripheral blood. Here the CDR3 reads CASSLGSLGGSATEAFF. DNA for the CDR3: TGTGCCAGCAGCTTAGGGTCTCTCGGGGGGTCGGCGACTGAAGCTTTCTTT.